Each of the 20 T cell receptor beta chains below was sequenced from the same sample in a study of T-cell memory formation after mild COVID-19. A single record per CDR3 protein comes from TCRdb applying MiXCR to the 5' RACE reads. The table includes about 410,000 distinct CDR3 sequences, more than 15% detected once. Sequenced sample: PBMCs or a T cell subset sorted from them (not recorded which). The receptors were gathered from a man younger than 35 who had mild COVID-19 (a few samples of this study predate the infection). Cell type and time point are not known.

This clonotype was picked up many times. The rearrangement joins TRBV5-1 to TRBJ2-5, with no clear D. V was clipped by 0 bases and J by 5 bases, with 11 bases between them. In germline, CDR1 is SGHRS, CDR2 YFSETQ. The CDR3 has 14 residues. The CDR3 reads CASSLVPDDETQYF. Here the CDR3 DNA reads TGCGCCAGCAGCTTGGTGCCAGACGATGAGACCCAGTACTTC.

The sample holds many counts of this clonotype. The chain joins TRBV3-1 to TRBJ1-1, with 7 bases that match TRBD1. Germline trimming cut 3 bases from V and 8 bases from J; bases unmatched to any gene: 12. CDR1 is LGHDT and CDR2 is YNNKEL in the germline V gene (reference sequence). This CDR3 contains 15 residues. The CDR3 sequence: CASSHRPVQGREAFF. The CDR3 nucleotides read TGTGCCAGCAGCCACAGGCCCGTACAGGGGAGGGAAGCTTTCTTT.

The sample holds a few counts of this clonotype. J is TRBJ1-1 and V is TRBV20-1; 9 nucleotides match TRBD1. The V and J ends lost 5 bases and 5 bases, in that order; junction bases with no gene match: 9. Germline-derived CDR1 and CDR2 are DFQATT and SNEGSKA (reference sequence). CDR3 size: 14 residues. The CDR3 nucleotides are TGCAGTGCTCACCACCCGGACAGGGGAACTGAAGCTTTCTTT. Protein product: CSAHHPDRGTEAFF.

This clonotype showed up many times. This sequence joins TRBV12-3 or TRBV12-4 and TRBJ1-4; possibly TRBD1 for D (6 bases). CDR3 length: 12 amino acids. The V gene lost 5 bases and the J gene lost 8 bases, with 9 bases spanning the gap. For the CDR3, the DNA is TGTGCCAGCAGTCCGCAGGGGGAAAAACTGTTTTTT. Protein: CASSPQGEKLFF.

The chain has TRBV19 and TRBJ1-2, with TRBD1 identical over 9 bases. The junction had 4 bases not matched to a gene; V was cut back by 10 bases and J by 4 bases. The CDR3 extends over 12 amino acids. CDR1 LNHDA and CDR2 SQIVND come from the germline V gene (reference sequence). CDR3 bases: TGTGCCACCGAGGGACAGGGCTATGGCTACACCTTC. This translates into CATEGQGYGYTF. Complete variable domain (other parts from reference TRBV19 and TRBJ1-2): DGGITQSPKYLFRKEGQNVTLSCEQNLNHDAMYWYRQDPGQGLRLIYYSQIVNDFQKGDIAEGYSVSREKKESFPLTVTSAQKNPTAFYLCATEGQGYGYTFGSGTRLTVV.

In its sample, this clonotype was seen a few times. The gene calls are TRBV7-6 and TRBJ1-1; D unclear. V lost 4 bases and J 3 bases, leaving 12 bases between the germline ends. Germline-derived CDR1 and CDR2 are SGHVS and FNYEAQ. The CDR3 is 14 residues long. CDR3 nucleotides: TGTGCCAGCAGCTACTGGAACGGAGACACTGAAGCTTTCTTT. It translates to CASSYWNGDTEAFF.

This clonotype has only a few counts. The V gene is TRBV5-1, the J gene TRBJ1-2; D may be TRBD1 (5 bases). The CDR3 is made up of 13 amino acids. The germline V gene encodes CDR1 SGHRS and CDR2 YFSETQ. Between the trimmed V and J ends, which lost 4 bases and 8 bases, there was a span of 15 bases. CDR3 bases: TGCGCCAGCAGCCAAGACGACAGCTTGGGCTACACCTTC. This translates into CASSQDDSLGYTF. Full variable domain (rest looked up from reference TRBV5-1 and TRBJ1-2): KAGVTQTPRYLIKTRGQQVTLSCSPISGHRSVSWYQQTPGQGLQFLFEYFSETQRNKGNFPGRFSGRQFSNSRSEMNVSTLELGDSALYLCASSQDDSLGYTFGSGTRLTVV.

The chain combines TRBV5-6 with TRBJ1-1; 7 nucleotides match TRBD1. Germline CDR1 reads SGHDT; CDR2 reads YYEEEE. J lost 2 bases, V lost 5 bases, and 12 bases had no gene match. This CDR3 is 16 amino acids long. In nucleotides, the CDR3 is TGTGCCAGCAGTCACGGAACAGGGGATCCAAACACTGAAGCTTTCTTT. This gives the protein CASSHGTGDPNTEAFF.

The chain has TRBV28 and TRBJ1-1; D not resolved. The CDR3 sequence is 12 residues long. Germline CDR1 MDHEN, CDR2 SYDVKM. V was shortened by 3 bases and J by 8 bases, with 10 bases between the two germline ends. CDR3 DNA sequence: TGTGCCAGCAGTTTTCGGAGCTTGGAAGCTTTCTTT. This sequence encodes CASSFRSLEAFF.

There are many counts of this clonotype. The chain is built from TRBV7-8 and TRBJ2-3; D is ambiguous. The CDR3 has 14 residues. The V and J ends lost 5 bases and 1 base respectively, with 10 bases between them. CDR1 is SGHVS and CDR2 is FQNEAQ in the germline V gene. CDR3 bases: TGTGCCAGCAGCCCCGGTGGACGCACAGATACGCAGTATTTT. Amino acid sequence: CASSPGGRTDTQYF.

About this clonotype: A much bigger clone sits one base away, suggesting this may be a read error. The CDR3, as DNA: TGTGCCAGCAGTCCCCCGGGGGGGCCCCAGCATTTT. It translates to CASSPPGGPQHF. The rearrangement links TRBV12-3 or TRBV12-4 to TRBJ1-5, with a weak D call TRBD1 (5 bases). The CDR3 is 12 residues long. Trimming took 5 bases from V and 9 from J, leaving 11 bases between them.

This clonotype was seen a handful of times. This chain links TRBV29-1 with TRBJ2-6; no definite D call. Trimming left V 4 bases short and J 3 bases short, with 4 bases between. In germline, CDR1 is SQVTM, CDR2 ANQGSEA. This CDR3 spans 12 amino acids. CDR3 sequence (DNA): TGCAGCGTTGGGAATGGGGCCAACGTCCTGACTTTC. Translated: CSVGNGANVLTF.

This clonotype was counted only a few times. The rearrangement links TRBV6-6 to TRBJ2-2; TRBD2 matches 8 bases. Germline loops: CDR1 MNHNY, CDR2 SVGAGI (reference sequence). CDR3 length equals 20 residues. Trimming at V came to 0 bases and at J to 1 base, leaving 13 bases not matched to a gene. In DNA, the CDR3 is TGTGCCAGCAGTTACTCTACGTTGGGTAGCGGGGTTAGGAACACCGGGGAGCTGTTTTTT. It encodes CASSYSTLGSGVRNTGELFF.

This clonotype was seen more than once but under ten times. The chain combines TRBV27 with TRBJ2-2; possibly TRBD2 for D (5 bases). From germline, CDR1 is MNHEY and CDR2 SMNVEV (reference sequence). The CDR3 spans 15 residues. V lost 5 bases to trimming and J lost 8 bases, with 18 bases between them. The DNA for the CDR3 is TGTGCCAGCAGTCCCCAGGCGGGTTTTGCTGGGGAGCTGTTTTTT. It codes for CASSPQAGFAGELFF.

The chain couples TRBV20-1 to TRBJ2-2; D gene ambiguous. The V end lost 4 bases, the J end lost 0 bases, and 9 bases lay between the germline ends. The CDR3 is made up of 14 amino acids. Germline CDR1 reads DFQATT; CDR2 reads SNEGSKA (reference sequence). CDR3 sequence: CSAIVSSNTGELFF. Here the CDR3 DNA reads TGCAGTGCTATAGTCAGCTCGAACACCGGGGAGCTGTTTTTT.

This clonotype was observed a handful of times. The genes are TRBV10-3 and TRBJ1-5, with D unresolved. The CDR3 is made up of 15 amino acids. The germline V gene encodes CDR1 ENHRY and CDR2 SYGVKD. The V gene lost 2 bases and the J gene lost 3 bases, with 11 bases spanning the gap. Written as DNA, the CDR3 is TGTGCCATCAGTGAGAGCAGCGGACCCAATCAGCCCCAGCATTTT. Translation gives CAISESSGPNQPQHF.

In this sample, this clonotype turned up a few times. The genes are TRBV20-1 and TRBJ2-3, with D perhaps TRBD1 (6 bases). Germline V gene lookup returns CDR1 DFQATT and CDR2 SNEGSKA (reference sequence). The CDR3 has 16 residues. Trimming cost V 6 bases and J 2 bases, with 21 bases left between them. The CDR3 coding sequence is TGCAGTGCCCTGAACTGGGGGCTAGCTCCCACAGATACGCAGTATTTT. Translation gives CSALNWGLAPTDTQYF.

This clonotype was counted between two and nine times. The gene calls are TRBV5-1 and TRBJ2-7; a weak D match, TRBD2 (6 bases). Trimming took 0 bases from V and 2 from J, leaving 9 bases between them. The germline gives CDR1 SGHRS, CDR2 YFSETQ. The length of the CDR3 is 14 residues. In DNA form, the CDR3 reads TGCGCCAGCAGCTTGGGTGGGGGGACCTACGAGCAGTACGTC. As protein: CASSLGGGTYEQYV.

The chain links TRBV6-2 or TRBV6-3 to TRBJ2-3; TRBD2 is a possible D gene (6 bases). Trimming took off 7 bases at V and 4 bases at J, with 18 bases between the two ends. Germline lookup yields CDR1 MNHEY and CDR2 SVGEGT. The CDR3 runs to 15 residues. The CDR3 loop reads CASITSGRGADTQYF. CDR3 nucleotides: TGTGCCAGCATTACTTCGGGGCGGGGCGCAGATACGCAGTATTTT.

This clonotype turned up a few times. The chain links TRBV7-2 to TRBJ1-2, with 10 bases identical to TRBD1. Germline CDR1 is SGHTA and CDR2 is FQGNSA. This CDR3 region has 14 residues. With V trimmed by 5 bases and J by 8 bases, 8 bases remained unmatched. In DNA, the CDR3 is TGTGCCAGCAGCCAGACAGGGGGCAATGGGGGCTACACCTTC. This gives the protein CASSQTGGNGGYTF.